The 6 T cell receptor beta chains in this list originate from one sample, sequenced in a study of beta chain features in type 1 diabetes. Their antigens are not known. What was sequenced were expressed TCRB transcripts, since all of the isolated RNA had been reverse transcribed. Method: immunoSEQ multiplex PCR; TCRdb's copy keeps in-frame clones and lacks some. Seen here are approximately 100,000 clones, 25% to 35% observed once, and the top ten hold more than 0.45%. General study findings and limits: Across all four CD4+ subsets, people with type 1 diabetes showed modestly shorter TCRB CDR3s.

Sequencing was done on a sample of central memory CD4+ T cells from blood. Receptor source: a woman aged 18-35 years with type 1 diabetes.

The V and J genes are TRBV4-1 and TRBJ1-5; 8 bases map to TRBD1. The CDR3 is made up of 17 amino acids. The germline gives CDR1 MGHRA, CDR2 YSYEKL. Trimming took 0 bases from V and 4 from J; bases not matched to a gene: 8. This CDR3 reads CASSQDVRRTGNQPQHF. CDR3 nucleotide sequence: TGCGCCAGCAGCCAAGATGTTCGCAGGACAGGGAATCAGCCCCAGCATTTT.

The J gene is TRBJ2-1, the V gene TRBV30; D not certain. V gave up 2 bases and J gave up 12 bases, with 11 bases separating them. Per the germline V gene, CDR1 is GTSNPN and CDR2 is SVGIG (reference sequence). This CDR3 has 11 residues. As DNA, the CDR3 is TGTGCCTGGAGTCCCAAACTCCGGCAGTTCTTC. Translation gives CAWSPKLRQFF.

The genes are TRBV18 and TRBJ1-3; D possibly corresponds to TRBD1 (5 bases). V lost 1 base to trimming and J lost 2 bases, with 12 bases between them. The CDR3 has 16 amino acids. Germline V lookup: CDR1 KGHSH, CDR2 LQKENI. The DNA for the CDR3 is TGTGCCAGCTCACCACTCTCGACAGTCGCTGGAAACACCATATATTTT. Amino acids: CASSPLSTVAGNTIYF.

The chain recombines TRBV18 with TRBJ1-2, with 7 bases that match TRBD1. V lost 3 bases and J lost 14; bases outside the gene matches: 18. This CDR3 contains 15 residues. Germline CDR1 KGHSH, CDR2 LQKENI. The CDR3, as DNA: TGTGCCAGCTCACCCGGGCAAGGGGGCGCGAGAGTGGAAACCTTC. The encoded protein is CASSPGQGGARVETF.

This clone was detected only once. The chain employs TRBV7-9 and TRBJ1-1; TRBD1 agrees at 7 bases. Germline assignment: CDR1 SEHNR and CDR2 FQNEAQ (reference sequence). CDR3 length equals 17 residues. J gave up 1 base and V 1 base, and 9 bases lay outside the gene matches. The CDR3 loop reads CASSLGRSRTGNTEAFF. The CDR3, as DNA: TGTGCCAGCAGCTTAGGTCGGTCCCGGACAGGGAACACTGAAGCTTTCTTT. Based on the CDR3 plus reference TRBV7-9 and TRBJ1-1, the full variable domain is DTGVSQNPRHKITKRGQNVTFRCDPISEHNRLYWYRQTLGQGPEFLTYFQNEAQLEKSRLLSDRFSAERPKGSFSTLEIQRTEQGDSAMYLCASSLGRSRTGNTEAFFGQGTRLTVV.

The table lists this clone with many counts. The J gene is TRBJ2-1, the V gene TRBV4-1, with 15 bases aligning to TRBD2. V trimming: 1 base; J trimming: 4 bases; junction bases outside the gene matches: 8. The CDR3 extends over 19 amino acids. The germline V gene has CDR1 MGHRA and CDR2 YSYEKL. In DNA form, the CDR3 reads TGCGCCAGCAGCCAAGTTGGACTAGCGGGAGGGCCAAAGTACAATGAGCAGTTCTTC. Encoded protein: CASSQVGLAGGPKYNEQFF.